These 5 T cell receptor beta chains originate from one sample sequenced in a study of blood T cells in healthy people across ages. Primed by a sample-barcoded 5' primer and a J-beta primer mix, a second PCR proceeded for roughly 6 to 12 cycles. MiXCR was run by TCRdb on the 5' RACE reads, yielding one entry per CDR3 protein. The data show some 890,000 distinct CDR3 sequences, about 27% seen once. This sample was shared with a second study, whose subject was T cells of mothers and their children.

The sequencing input was blood. These receptors originate from a middle-aged woman in good health.

The rearrangement joins TRBV5-1 to TRBJ2-3; 10 positions agree with TRBD2. Germline trimming cut 4 bases from V and 4 bases from J; bases unmatched to any gene: 9. CDR3 size: 16 residues. Germline loops: CDR1 SGHRS, CDR2 YFSETQ. CDR3 in DNA: TGCGCCAGCAGCCTGGTGACCGGGACTAGCGCAGATACGCAGTATTTT. Amino acids: CASSLVTGTSADTQYF. The full variable domain, with the rest looked up from reference TRBV5-1 and TRBJ2-3, is KAGVTQTPRYLIKTRGQQVTLSCSPISGHRSVSWYQQTPGQGLQFLFEYFSETQRNKGNFPGRFSGRQFSNSRSEMNVSTLELGDSALYLCASSLVTGTSADTQYFGPGTRLTVL.

This clonotype was seen a handful of times. The chain employs TRBV7-8 and TRBJ2-6; possibly TRBD2 for D (7 bases). V was trimmed by 5 bases and J by 0 bases, leaving 20 bases between them. Germline lookup yields CDR1 SGHVS and CDR2 FQNEAQ. CDR3 length: 19 residues. CDR3 amino acids: CASSPLLGGAGSGANVLTF. The CDR3 DNA sequence: TGTGCCAGCAGCCCCCTGCTTGGGGGGGCGGGCTCTGGGGCCAACGTCCTGACTTTC.

This clonotype was recorded a few times. V gene TRBV5-8 combines with J gene TRBJ2-7; the match to TRBD2 covers 10 bases. After removal of 3 bases from V and 1 base from J, the junction contained 4 bases not matched to a gene. This CDR3 region has 15 residues. From germline, CDR1 is SGHTS and CDR2 YDEGEE. The CDR3: CASSSLAGVSYEQYF. The CDR3 nucleotides are TGTGCCAGCAGCTCTCTAGCGGGGGTTTCCTACGAGCAGTACTTC.

In its sample, this clonotype was seen many times. This chain connects TRBV20-1 to TRBJ2-7; the match to TRBD1 covers 10 bases. Germline V gene lookup returns CDR1 DFQATT and CDR2 SNEGSKA (reference sequence). The ends lost 4 bases at V and 2 bases at J; junction bases unmatched: 8. The CDR3 is 15 amino acids. CDR3 sequence (DNA): TGCAGTGCTACCCCGGACAGGGGGAAACCCTACGAGCAGTACTTC. This gives the protein CSATPDRGKPYEQYF.

Regarding this clonotype: The junction and the germline gene differ at one end; a read error may be behind it. The CDR3 sequence is CGSSLFGSSHEQYF. Written as DNA, the CDR3 is TGCGGCAGCAGCTTGTTCGGAAGCTCCCACGAGCAGTACTTC. The gene calls are TRBV5-1 and TRBJ2-7; no clear D. The germline CDR1 and CDR2 sequences are SGHRS and YFSETQ. CDR3 size: 14 residues. The full variable domain, in which reference TRBV5-1 and TRBJ2-7 provide the parts outside the CDR3, is KAGVTQTPRYLIKTRGQQVTLSCSPISGHRSVSWYQQTPGQGLQFLFEYFSETQRNKGNFPGRFSGRQFSNSRSEMNVSTLELGDSALYLCGSSLFGSSHEQYFGPGTRLTVT.